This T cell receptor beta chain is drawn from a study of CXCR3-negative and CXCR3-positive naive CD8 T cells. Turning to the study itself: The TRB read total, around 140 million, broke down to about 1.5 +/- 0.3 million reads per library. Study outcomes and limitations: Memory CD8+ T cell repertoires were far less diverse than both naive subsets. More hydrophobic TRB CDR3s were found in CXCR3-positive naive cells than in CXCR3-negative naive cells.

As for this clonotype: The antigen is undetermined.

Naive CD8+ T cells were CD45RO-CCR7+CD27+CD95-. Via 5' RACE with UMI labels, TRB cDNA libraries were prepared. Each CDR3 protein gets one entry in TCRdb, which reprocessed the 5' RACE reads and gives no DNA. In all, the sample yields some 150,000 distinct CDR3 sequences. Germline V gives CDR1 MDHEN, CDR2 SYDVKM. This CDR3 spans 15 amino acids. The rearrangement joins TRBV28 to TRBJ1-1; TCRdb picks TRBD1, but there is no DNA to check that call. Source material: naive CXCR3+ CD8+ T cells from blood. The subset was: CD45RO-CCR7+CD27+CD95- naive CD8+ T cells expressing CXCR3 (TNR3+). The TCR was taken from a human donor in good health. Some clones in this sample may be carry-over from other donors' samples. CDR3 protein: CASSRYRGRNTEAFF. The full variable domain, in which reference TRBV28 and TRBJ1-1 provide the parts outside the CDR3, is DVKVTQSSRYLVKRTGEKVFLECVQDMDHENMFWYRQDPGLGLRLIYFSYDVKMKEKGDIPEGYSVSREKKERFSLILESASTNQTSMYLCASSRYRGRNTEAFFGQGTRLTVV.